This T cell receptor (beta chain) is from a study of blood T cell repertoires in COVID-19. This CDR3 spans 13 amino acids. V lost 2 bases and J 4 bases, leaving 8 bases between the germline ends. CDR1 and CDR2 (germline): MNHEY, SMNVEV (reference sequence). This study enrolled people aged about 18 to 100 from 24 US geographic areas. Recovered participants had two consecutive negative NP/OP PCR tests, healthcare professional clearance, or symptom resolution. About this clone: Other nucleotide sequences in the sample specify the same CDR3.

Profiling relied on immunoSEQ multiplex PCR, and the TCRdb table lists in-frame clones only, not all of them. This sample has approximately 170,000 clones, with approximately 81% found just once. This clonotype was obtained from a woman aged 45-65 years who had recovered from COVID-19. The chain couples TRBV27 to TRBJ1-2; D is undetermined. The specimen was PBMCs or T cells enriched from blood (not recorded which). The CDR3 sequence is CASSLGQTYGYTF. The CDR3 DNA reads TGTGCCAGCAGTTTAGGGCAGACCTATGGCTACACCTTC.